Below, 21 T cell receptor beta chains from the same sample are listed, as sequenced in a study of blood T cell repertoires in COVID-19. Measured with immunoSEQ multiplex PCR; TCRdb has only the in-frame clones, and not every one. The sample records a few hundred thousand clones, around 90% being singletons. Input material: peripheral blood. The receptors here all came from a man between 60 and 75 years old who had recovered from COVID-19.

This clone showed up just once. V gene TRBV11-3 combines with J gene TRBJ2-3; D possibly corresponds to TRBD1 (6 bases). In germline, CDR1 is SGHNT, CDR2 YENEEA. The CDR3 runs to 17 residues. Trimming took off 4 bases at V and 0 bases at J, with 17 bases between the two ends. The CDR3 DNA follows: TGTGCCAGCAGCTCATCACGGGGCACAGGGAGCACAGATACGCAGTATTTT. It is translated as CASSSSRGTGSTDTQYF.

CDR3 sequence (DNA): TGTGCCAGCAGTGATCGGGACAGGAGAGCTTTCTTT. Its protein product is CASSDRDRRAFF. The V call is TRBV25-1, the J call TRBJ1-1; 8 bases are shared with TRBD1. The CDR3 totals 12 residues. Germline lookup yields CDR1 MGHDK and CDR2 SYGVNS. V was pared by 3 bases and J by 10 bases, with 4 bases of the junction left unmatched.

This clone was recorded a few times. This chain uses TRBV6-5 with TRBJ2-7, with 7 bases matching TRBD1. V dropped 4 bases and J dropped 1; count of bases not matched to a gene: 7. Germline V gene sequence: CDR1 MNHEY, CDR2 SVGAGI. This CDR3 has 15 amino acids. The CDR3 sequence: CASSSGTAASYEQYF. CDR3 in DNA: TGTGCCAGCAGTTCCGGGACAGCCGCTTCCTACGAGCAGTACTTC.

The chain uses TRBV5-4 and TRBJ2-2; TRBD1 matches 10 bases. Losses at the gene ends were 0 bases for V and 7 bases for J; bases not matched to a gene: 3. The CDR3 extends over 15 amino acids. The germline V gene encodes CDR1 SGHNT and CDR2 YYREEE (reference sequence). CDR3 protein: CASSLGTGGIGELFF. In nucleotides, the CDR3 is TGTGCCAGCAGCTTGGGGACAGGGGGGATCGGGGAGCTGTTTTTT.

This chain uses TRBV7-8 with TRBJ2-7, with TRBD2 matching over 7 bases. The CDR3 runs to 13 residues. CDR1 is SGHVS, CDR2 FQNEAQ, per germline. The ends lost 3 bases at V and 6 bases at J; junction bases unmatched: 5. DNA for the CDR3: TGTGCCAGCAGCTTCGGGGACTATGGCGAGCAGTACTTC. Amino acids: CASSFGDYGEQYF.

This sequence joins TRBV4-1 and TRBJ1-1; D gene ambiguous. Germline lookup yields CDR1 MGHRA and CDR2 YSYEKL. This CDR3 comprises 15 residues. Deletions cut 2 bases from V and 0 bases from J, with 10 bases between. CDR3 in DNA: TGCGCCAGCAGCCAAAAAGAGGAGATGAACACTGAAGCTTTCTTT. Translating gives CASSQKEEMNTEAFF.

This chain connects TRBV6-5 to TRBJ1-6; D perhaps matches TRBD1 (6 bases). CDR1 is MNHEY and CDR2 is SVGAGI in the germline V gene. The CDR3 sequence is 14 residues long. V was clipped by 0 bases and J by 10 bases, with 10 bases between them. For the CDR3, the DNA is TGTGCCAGCAGTTACTCGCAGGGGCACTCACCCCTCCACTTT. Translating gives CASSYSQGHSPLHF.

This sequence joins TRBV7-2 and TRBJ2-2; 11 positions agree with TRBD2. Germline V gives CDR1 SGHTA, CDR2 FQGNSA. This CDR3 has 14 residues. Germline trimming cut 8 bases from V and 4 bases from J; bases unmatched to any gene: 3. The CDR3 is CASLLAGGTGELFF. The CDR3 DNA is TGTGCCAGCCTTCTAGCGGGGGGCACCGGGGAGCTGTTTTTT.

Here the CDR3 reads CASSLAGGGGYTF. For the CDR3, the DNA is TGTGCCAGCAGCTTGGCTGGCGGGGGTGGCTACACCTTC. The rearrangement joins TRBV5-6 to TRBJ1-2, with D maybe TRBD1 (5 bases). Germline V lookup: CDR1 SGHDT, CDR2 YYEEEE. The CDR3 runs 13 residues. V was shortened by 0 bases and J by 7 bases, with 10 bases between the two germline ends.

V usage is TRBV6-2 or TRBV6-3 and J usage is TRBJ2-7, with D hard to call. Germline assignment: CDR1 MNHEY and CDR2 SVGEGT. This CDR3 contains 13 residues. Trimming removed 4 bases at V and 6 bases at J, with 13 bases between. The CDR3 DNA reads TGTGCCAGCAGTTTTACGTTGCCCGGCGAGCAGTACTTC. This encodes CASSFTLPGEQYF.

The genes are TRBV27 and TRBJ2-7; 7 bases line up with TRBD1. CDR1 is MNHEY, CDR2 SMNVEV, per germline (reference sequence). The CDR3 runs 14 residues. With V trimmed by 5 bases and J by 6 bases, 10 bases remained unmatched. The CDR3 spells CASSRLTGVGEQYF. The CDR3 DNA reads as TGTGCCAGCAGTAGACTTACAGGGGTAGGCGAGCAGTACTTC.

The rearrangement uses TRBV5-8 and TRBJ2-3; TRBD2 matches 13 bases. Trimming cost V 0 bases and J 2 bases; bases outside gene matches: 9. CDR1 is SGHTS and CDR2 is YDEGEE in the germline V gene. The CDR3 contains 19 residues. The CDR3 spells CASSLGSGTSGDFTDTQYF. CDR3 DNA: TGTGCCAGCAGCTTGGGAAGTGGGACTAGCGGGGACTTCACAGATACGCAGTATTTT.

The chain uses TRBV5-6 and TRBJ1-2, with 9 bases that match TRBD1. The CDR3 is made up of 15 amino acids. With V trimmed by 4 bases and J by 8 bases, 12 bases remained unmatched. Germline loops: CDR1 SGHDT, CDR2 YYEEEE. The CDR3: CASSPGQGDSVGYTF. The CDR3 DNA reads TGTGCCAGCAGCCCGGGACAGGGTGATTCCGTGGGCTACACCTTC.

As concerns this clone: Other DNA sequences of this sample code for an identical CDR3. V gene TRBV18 combines with J gene TRBJ1-5; TRBD1 matches 7 bases. Looked up from germline, CDR1 is KGHSH and CDR2 is LQKENI. This CDR3 contains 14 residues. J lost 0 bases, V lost 4 bases, and 0 bases had no gene match. The CDR3 DNA is TGTGCCAGCTCACGACAGGGTAGCAATCAGCCCCAGCATTTT. Its protein product is CASSRQGSNQPQHF.

The CDR3 spells CASSPTRTNTGELFF. CDR3 sequence (DNA): TGTGCCAGCAGCCCGACTAGGACGAACACCGGGGAGCTGTTTTTT. The rearrangement uses TRBV7-3 and TRBJ2-2; maybe TRBD2 (6 bases). Trimming took off 5 bases at V and 0 bases at J, with 10 bases between the two ends. The CDR3 length is 15 residues. Per germline, CDR1 SGHTA and CDR2 FQGTGA.

The rearrangement uses TRBV15 and TRBJ2-5; D is perhaps TRBD1 (7 bases). With 5 bases removed from V and 4 bases from J, the gap between germline ends came to 17 bases. CDR3 size: 15 residues. Germline V lookup: CDR1 LNHNV, CDR2 YYDKDF (reference sequence). CDR3 DNA sequence: TGTGCCACCAGCGCAAGACAGGGAGGATTAGAGACCCAGTACTTC. This translates into CATSARQGGLETQYF.

This clone occurred many times. J is TRBJ1-4 and V is TRBV7-9; no clear D gene. The CDR3 extends over 14 amino acids. The V gene lost 5 bases and the J gene lost 7 bases, with 14 bases spanning the gap. CDR1 is SEHNR, CDR2 FQNEAQ, per germline (reference sequence). CDR3 sequence reads: CASSGGLGPEKLFF. As DNA, the CDR3 is TGTGCCAGCAGCGGAGGCCTGGGTCCTGAAAAACTGTTTTTT.

This chain joins TRBV7-9 and TRBJ2-3, with 7 bases matching TRBD1. V lost 5 bases, J lost 2 bases, and 7 bases stayed unmatched. The CDR3 length is 15 residues. The germline V gene encodes CDR1 SEHNR and CDR2 FQNEAQ (reference sequence). The CDR3 here is CASSQTGQHTDTQYF. For the CDR3, the DNA is TGTGCCAGCAGCCAGACGGGACAGCACACAGATACGCAGTATTTT.

This clone appeared a few times. The rearrangement uses TRBV2 and TRBJ2-7; TRBD1 agrees at 7 bases. This CDR3 contains 14 residues. Trimming cost V 8 bases and J 3 bases; bases outside gene matches: 10. CDR1 and CDR2 (germline): SNHLY, FYNNEI. CDR3 coding DNA: TGTGCCAGCCATGGGACAGCCAATTACTACGAGCAGTACTTC. Residues: CASHGTANYYEQYF.

This clone has a single count. The chain recombines TRBV18 with TRBJ1-5; maybe TRBD1 (6 bases). This CDR3 comprises 16 residues. Germline V gene lookup returns CDR1 KGHSH and CDR2 LQKENI. V dropped 4 bases and J dropped 0 bases, with 13 bases sitting between them. This CDR3 reads CASSLQGSASNQPQHF. The CDR3 bases are TGTGCCAGCTCACTACAGGGATCTGCTAGCAATCAGCCCCAGCATTTT.

In DNA, the CDR3 is TGTGCCAGCTCCGGTAGTGGGCCCGGAAACACCATATATTTT. It is translated as CASSGSGPGNTIYF. The J gene is TRBJ1-3, the V gene TRBV6-1; D gene uncertain. Germline V gene sequence: CDR1 MNHNS, CDR2 SASEGT. The CDR3 covers 14 residues. Trimming stripped 8 bases from V and 4 bases from J, with 15 bases between.